This T cell receptor (beta chain) emerged from a study of blood T cell repertoires in COVID-19. Germline V gene sequence: CDR1 KGHSH, CDR2 LQKENI. The V segment lost 9 bases and the J segment 5 bases; nucleotides outside the gene matches: 7. This CDR3 is built from 13 residues. Original data processing: By means of reference gene primer amplification, nucleated cell counts were estimated. Some clones are missing from TCRdb's copy, which holds only in-frame ones; the method was immunoSEQ multiplex PCR. The V and J calls and clone size come from that table; D and trimming were worked out from the DNA. The sample gives 350,000 or so clones, around 87% of which show up once; less than 11% is in the top ten. Seattle-derived patients entered the study during active infection and were followed longitudinally.

The sample was peripheral blood. The origin of this receptor is a woman aged 30 to 39 with COVID-19, enrolled during active disease. The chain uses TRBV18 and TRBJ2-5; 9 bases align to TRBD1. The CDR3 coding sequence is TGTGCCAGTGACAGGGGGAGTGAGGAGACCCAGTACTTC. Protein product: CASDRGSEETQYF.